The rows below give T cell receptor beta chains drawn from one sample of a study of shared clonotypes between healthy human individuals. Produced via immunoSEQ multiplex PCR; TCRdb's table is partial and in-frame only. Of some 900,000 clones in the sample, 76% were seen once. Material: memory CD4+ T cells sorted from blood. The receptors come from a man aged 18 to 29 in good health. Both conserved end residues are trimmed from each CDR3.

j_gene,v_gene,CDR3aa
TRBJ1-5,TRBV27,ASSPHLGRNQPQH
TRBJ2-5,TRBV7-2,ASSSPGLAGGRTQY
TRBJ2-1,TRBV4-3,ASSQEPGRRSYNEQF
TRBJ1-4,TRBV13,ASSFRGGGREKLF
TRBJ2-7,TRBV6-5,ASRKQAGPYEQY
TRBJ2-6,TRBV5-1,ASSLAQTPGANVLT
TRBJ2-3,TRBV7-9,AGPPGETDTQY
TRBJ2-5,TRBV4-3,ASSQGRSRLGRAGETQY
TRBJ2-5,TRBV7-2,ASSQSAGASETQY
TRBJ2-7,TRBV7-9,ASSPGPIAYEQY
TRBJ1-2,TRBV5-1,ASSLAWGEDGYT
TRBJ2-1,TRBV6-4,ASSPRPGSEQF
TRBJ1-1,TRBV6-5,ASSYSRQGNTEAF
TRBJ2-7,TRBV7-8,ASSDGQGTYEQY
TRBJ2-5,TRBV7-9,ASSFGGPSGETQY
TRBJ1-2,TRBV7-2,ASSLGTGKGGYT